These 17 T cell receptor beta chains came from one sample sequenced in a study of graft-versus-host responses after intestinal transplantation. Both intraepithelial and lamina propria lymphocytes were released by processing graft tissue. The repertoire was sequenced with immunoSEQ multiplex PCR; TCRdb's copy has only in-frame clones and lacks some. The sample holds approximately 18,000 clones; roughly 79% are singletons and the top ten take 7% to 8%. This material consisted of ileum tissue, taken around 69 weeks after intestinal transplant. Source of these receptors: a human patient who received an intestinal transplant, so some T cells may come from the graft donor.

The CDR3 bases are TGTGCCAGCAGCCCGGGGACCACTAGCAGCACCGGGGAGCTGTTTTTT. Its translation is CASSPGTTSSTGELFF. The chain couples TRBV5-8 to TRBJ2-2, with D possibly matching TRBD2 (6 bases). Germline V CDR1 and CDR2: SGHTS, YDEGEE. This CDR3 region has 16 residues. The V end lost 4 bases, the J end lost 4 bases, and 17 bases lay between the germline ends.

The table lists this clone with a few counts. J is TRBJ1-2 and V is TRBV7-9; tentatively, D is TRBD1 (5 bases). Germline CDR1 reads SEHNR; CDR2 reads FQNEAQ (reference sequence). Trimming removed 5 bases at V and 4 bases at J, with 14 bases between. This CDR3 contains 14 residues. In DNA form, the CDR3 reads TGTGCCAGCAGCGGGCAGGGCCTCCCCTATGGCTACACCTTC. Its translation is CASSGQGLPYGYTF.

The gene calls are TRBV7-6 and TRBJ2-7, with D maybe TRBD2 (5 bases). CDR1 and CDR2 (germline): SGHVS, FNYEAQ. The germline V and J ends were trimmed by 5 bases and 3 bases, with 14 bases remaining between them. The CDR3 has 14 residues. CDR3 DNA sequence: TGTGCCAGCAGCCCATCGGACGGAGGCTACGAGCAGTACTTC. Its translation is CASSPSDGGYEQYF.

V is TRBV6-5 and J is TRBJ1-5; 10 bases align to TRBD1. The CDR3 has 16 residues. Trimming cost V 1 base and J 7 bases; bases outside gene matches: 7. The germline V gene encodes CDR1 MNHEY and CDR2 SVGAGI. CDR3 sequence: CASSYLDRQGAQPQHF. The CDR3 nucleotides are TGTGCCAGCAGTTACTTAGATCGACAGGGGGCACAGCCCCAGCATTTT.

J is TRBJ1-2 and V is TRBV4-2, with unresolved D. The CDR3 runs 15 residues. V lost 1 base to trimming and J lost 4 bases, with 13 bases between them. Per germline, CDR1 LGHNA and CDR2 YNFKEQ. CDR3: CASSQAMIRGYGYTF. CDR3 DNA: TGTGCCAGCAGCCAAGCAATGATACGGGGCTATGGCTACACCTTC.

For this clone: Other nucleotide sequences from this sample produce the same CDR3. The rearrangement joins TRBV13 to TRBJ1-1; no reliable D call. V lost 5 bases and J lost 10, with 17 bases in between. CDR3 length equals 13 residues. Germline values: CDR1 PRHDT, CDR2 FYEKMQ (reference sequence). The CDR3 DNA follows: TGTGCCAGCAGCATCGGACCGCGAGGAGGAGCTTTCTTT. Translating gives CASSIGPRGGAFF. The variable domain in full, with the rest retrieved from reference TRBV13 and TRBJ1-1, is AAGVIQSPRHLIKEKRETATLKCYPIPRHDTVYWYQQGPGQDPQFLISFYEKMQSDKGSIPDRFSAQQFSDYHSELNMSSLELGDSALYFCASSIGPRGGAFFGQGTRLTVV.

This clone has just one count. The genes are TRBV5-1 and TRBJ1-2; perhaps TRBD1 as D (5 bases). The CDR3 totals 14 residues. V was trimmed by 0 bases and J by 5 bases, leaving 11 bases between them. Germline loops: CDR1 SGHRS, CDR2 YFSETQ. CDR3 amino acids: CASSLVGQGYGYTF. The CDR3 DNA sequence: TGCGCCAGCAGCTTGGTTGGGCAGGGTTATGGCTACACCTTC.

Note on this clone: One end of the junction varies from germline; a read error may be responsible. J is TRBJ1-1 and V is TRBV15; D is perhaps TRBD1 (5 bases). The CDR3 is 15 amino acids. Germline CDR1 LNHNV, CDR2 YYDKDF (reference sequence). The DNA of the CDR3 is TGTGCCACCGGCAGAGAGACCATAGGGACCGCTGAAGCTTTCTTT. This sequence encodes CATGRETIGTAEAFF.

V usage is TRBV18 and J usage is TRBJ1-4, with 8 bases fitting TRBD1. Germline CDR1 and CDR2: KGHSH and LQKENI. Trimming took 3 bases from V and 7 from J; bases not matched to a gene: 4. CDR3 length: 14 residues. CDR3 residues: CASSPDRVSEKLFF. The CDR3 nucleotides read TGTGCCAGCTCACCGGACAGGGTGAGTGAAAAACTGTTTTTT.

The chain uses TRBV11-3 and TRBJ2-7; weak D call: TRBD2 (5 bases). The CDR3 runs 13 residues. Germline loops: CDR1 SGHNT, CDR2 YENEEA. The V and J ends lost 3 bases and 6 bases respectively, with 12 bases between them. DNA of the CDR3: TGTGCCAGCAGCTTTGATCAGGAGGCCGAGCAGTACTTC. This encodes CASSFDQEAEQYF.

The chain has TRBV15 and TRBJ2-5; D assignment may be TRBD1 or TRBD2 (5 bases each). TRBJ2-7 matches the DNA end more closely, so the J call is doubtful. There are 17 residues in the CDR3. Germline CDR1 reads LNHNV; CDR2 reads YYDKDF (reference sequence). In nucleotides, the CDR3 is TGTGCCACCAGCCCAAAGAGCGGTCTCCGAGGGGCCTACGAGCAGTACTTC. Encoded protein: CATSPKSGLRGAYEQYF.

This clone has a single count. The chain links TRBV6-5 to TRBJ1-1; 11 nucleotides align to TRBD1. The CDR3 runs to 15 residues. The V gene end was trimmed by 5 bases and the J gene end by 5 bases; junction bases not matched to a gene: 7. Germline V CDR1 and CDR2: MNHEY, SVGAGI. CDR3: CASSGQGALRTEAFF. The CDR3 DNA sequence: TGTGCCAGCAGTGGACAGGGGGCGCTCAGGACTGAAGCTTTCTTT.

The V call is TRBV7-8, the J call TRBJ2-7, with D uncertain. Trimming left V 3 bases short and J 7 bases short, with 10 bases between. Germline V gene lookup returns CDR1 SGHVS and CDR2 FQNEAQ. The CDR3 contains 12 residues. The DNA of the CDR3 is TGTGCCAGCAGCTTGTCCCCCGGAGAGCAGTACTTC. Amino acid sequence: CASSLSPGEQYF.

The table lists this clone with a count of one. The V and J genes are TRBV11-2 and TRBJ2-1; D remains ambiguous. This CDR3 is built from 15 residues. The V end was cut by 11 bases, the J end by 6 bases, with 23 bases between. CDR1 and CDR2 from the germline V gene are SGHAT and FQNNGV. CDR3 protein: CAAAAMGGPGNEQFF. DNA of the CDR3: TGTGCCGCAGCCGCCATGGGTGGTCCGGGCAATGAGCAGTTCTTC. Full variable domain (missing parts from reference TRBV11-2 and TRBJ2-1): EAGVAQSPRYKIIEKRQSVAFWCNPISGHATLYWYQQILGQGPKLLIQFQNNGVVDDSQLPKDRFSAERLKGVDSTLKIQPAKLEDSAVYLCAAAAMGGPGNEQFFGPGTRLTVL.

The V call is TRBV7-9, the J call TRBJ1-5; D is perhaps TRBD1 (5 bases). Per the germline V gene, CDR1 is SEHNR and CDR2 is FQNEAQ (reference sequence). Trimming removed 1 base from V and 3 bases from J, with 10 bases in between. The CDR3 totals 15 residues. The CDR3 loop reads CASSLERQNNQPQHF. The CDR3 region has the DNA TGTGCCAGCAGCTTAGAACGACAGAACAATCAGCCCCAGCATTTT.

This sequence joins TRBV6-5 and TRBJ1-1; D is possibly TRBD1 (6 bases). This CDR3 spans 14 amino acids. V gave up 4 bases and J gave up 5 bases, with 14 bases separating them. Looked up from germline, CDR1 is MNHEY and CDR2 is SVGAGI. The CDR3 here is CASSSGTRGTEAFF. Here the CDR3 DNA reads TGTGCCAGCAGTTCCGGGACAAGAGGGACTGAAGCTTTCTTT.

The chain joins TRBV5-5 to TRBJ2-5, with D perhaps TRBD1 (5 bases). The DNA end lines up better with TRBJ2-7; the J call may be wrong. In germline, CDR1 is SGHKS, CDR2 YYEKEE (reference sequence). The CDR3 loop spans 15 amino acids. The CDR3 spells CASTPDAQVDYEQYF. The CDR3 region has the DNA TGTGCCAGCACTCCCGACGCACAGGTTGACTACGAGCAGTACTTC.